Below are 23 T cell receptor beta chains sequenced from a single sample in a study of shared clonotypes between healthy human individuals. This table comes from immunoSEQ multiplex PCR, and its TCRdb copy is limited to in-frame clones, with some not included. The sample lists about 1.5 million clones; 95% to 99% were seen once. Input material: naive CD4+ T cells sorted from blood. Subset indicated: CD45RA+ positively selected. The receptor source for this set is a man aged 25-45 years in good health.

CDR3 protein: CASSLKGPNFYGYTF. In nucleotides, the CDR3 is TGTGCCAGCAGTTTAAAGGGACCGAACTTCTATGGCTACACCTTC. This rearrangement joins TRBV27 to TRBJ1-2; the D gene is possibly TRBD1 (5 bases). Germline CDR1 and CDR2: MNHEY and SMNVEV (reference sequence). The CDR3 has 15 residues. Trimming cost V 2 bases and J 4 bases, with 14 bases left between them.

This clone was seen a single time. This chain joins TRBV10-3 and TRBJ2-2; possible D gene TRBD2, 7 bases. Germline lookup yields CDR1 ENHRY and CDR2 SYGVKD. V gave up 3 bases and J gave up 4 bases, with 12 bases separating them. The CDR3 sequence is 15 residues long. The CDR3 sequence is CAISDGRGATGELFF. The CDR3 DNA is TGTGCCATCAGTGATGGGAGGGGGGCCACCGGGGAGCTGTTTTTT.

This chain uses TRBV5-1 with TRBJ2-7, with D unresolved. V was pared by 4 bases and J by 2 bases, with 10 bases between. In germline, CDR1 is SGHRS, CDR2 YFSETQ. CDR3 length equals 13 residues. Here the CDR3 reads CASSKAPTYEQYF. CDR3 coding DNA: TGCGCCAGCAGCAAAGCCCCCACCTACGAGCAGTACTTC.

J is TRBJ1-4 and V is TRBV5-1; 10 nucleotides align to TRBD1. The CDR3 contains 15 residues. V lost 3 bases and J lost 3; bases outside the gene matches: 2. CDR1 is SGHRS, CDR2 YFSETQ, per germline. As DNA, the CDR3 is TGCGCCAGCAGCTCGGGACAGGGGCCTAATGAAAAACTGTTTTTT. It encodes CASSSGQGPNEKLFF.

A note on this clone: This sample includes further DNA sequences coding for the same CDR3. V gene TRBV7-6 combines with J gene TRBJ1-2; perhaps TRBD1 as D (5 bases). Trimming shortened V by 5 bases and J by 4 bases, and 8 bases separated the two germline ends. CDR3 length: 12 amino acids. Germline CDR1 reads SGHVS; CDR2 reads FNYEAQ. The CDR3 nucleotides are TGTGCCAGCAGCCCGGGGGGCTATGGCTACACCTTC. This encodes CASSPGGYGYTF.

The chain links TRBV27 to TRBJ1-1; D is unresolved. Between the trimmed V and J ends, which lost 3 bases and 1 base, there was a span of 9 bases. The germline gives CDR1 MNHEY, CDR2 SMNVEV (reference sequence). The length of the CDR3 is 14 residues. The CDR3 sequence is CASSFQAGNTEAFF. CDR3 nucleotides: TGTGCCAGCAGTTTTCAGGCAGGGAACACTGAAGCTTTCTTT.

V usage is TRBV7-9 and J usage is TRBJ2-3; tentatively, D is TRBD2 (5 bases). Per the germline V gene, CDR1 is SEHNR and CDR2 is FQNEAQ (reference sequence). The V gene lost 0 bases and the J gene lost 4 bases, with 8 bases spanning the gap. The CDR3 is 14 amino acids. CDR3 loop: CASSLAGNPDTQYF. The CDR3, as DNA: TGTGCCAGCAGCTTAGCCGGGAACCCAGATACGCAGTATTTT.

V usage is TRBV27 and J usage is TRBJ2-6; D uncertain. V was pared by 3 bases and J by 4 bases, with 4 bases between. From germline, CDR1 is MNHEY and CDR2 SMNVEV (reference sequence). The CDR3 consists of 13 residues. In DNA form, the CDR3 reads TGTGCCAGCAGTTTCAACGGGGCCAACGTCCTGACTTTC. Translation gives CASSFNGANVLTF. Full variable domain (remainder filled in from reference TRBV27 and TRBJ2-6): EAQVTQNPRYLITVTGKKLTVTCSQNMNHEYMSWYRQDPGLGLRQIYYSMNVEVTDKGDVPEGYKVSRKEKRNFPLILESPSPNQTSLYFCASSFNGANVLTFGAGSRLTVL.

The chain is built from TRBV19 and TRBJ1-5; TRBD1 might be the D (6 bases). Germline-derived CDR1 and CDR2 are LNHDA and SQIVND (reference sequence). This CDR3 is built from 15 residues. Trimming removed 5 bases from V and 5 bases from J, with 16 bases in between. Written as DNA, the CDR3 is TGTGCCAGTAGTGGACGGGGGGCGACGGATCAGCCCCAGCATTTT. Its translation is CASSGRGATDQPQHF.

CDR3 amino acids: CASSVEGTRYNEQFF. The CDR3 DNA reads as TGTGCCAGCAGCGTAGAAGGGACCCGGTACAATGAGCAGTTCTTC. The chain recombines TRBV9 with TRBJ2-1; D may match TRBD1 or TRBD2 (5 bases each). CDR1 and CDR2 from the germline V gene are SGDLS and YYNGEE. Trimming removed 0 bases at V and 4 bases at J, with 11 bases between. The CDR3 is 15 residues long.

This chain uses TRBV11-2 with TRBJ2-7, with D unresolved. The CDR3 length is 12 residues. Trimming cost V 4 bases and J 1 base, with 5 bases left between them. The germline CDR1 and CDR2 sequences are SGHAT and FQNNGV. In DNA, the CDR3 is TGTGCCAGCAGCTCGTTTTCCTACGAGCAGTACTTC. Translated: CASSSFSYEQYF.

The V call is TRBV18, the J call TRBJ2-5; D unclear. The CDR3 contains 14 residues. Trimming took 3 bases from V and 5 from J, leaving 13 bases between them. Germline V gene sequence: CDR1 KGHSH, CDR2 LQKENI. The chain's CDR3 is CASSPSSTVETQYF. The CDR3 nucleotides are TGTGCCAGCTCACCTTCCTCGACGGTGGAGACCCAGTACTTC.

This clone was observed once. This sequence joins TRBV5-4 and TRBJ2-7, with 9 positions matching TRBD2. The CDR3 is 15 residues long. The V gene's germline CDR1 is SGHNT and CDR2 YYREEE (reference sequence). V was clipped by 4 bases and J by 1 base; unmatched bases: 6. CDR3: CASSPPGLASYEQYF. The CDR3 DNA sequence: TGTGCCAGCAGCCCACCGGGACTAGCATCCTACGAGCAGTACTTC.

This clone was seen a single time. The chain links TRBV6-1 to TRBJ2-7; D unclear. The CDR3 extends over 14 amino acids. V lost 0 bases to trimming and J lost 4 bases, with 10 bases between them. CDR1 is MNHNS and CDR2 is SASEGT in the germline V gene. The CDR3 loop reads CASSEATTLYEQYF. The CDR3 DNA follows: TGTGCCAGCAGTGAAGCCACAACACTATACGAGCAGTACTTC.

The chain carries TRBV2 and TRBJ2-7; the match to TRBD2 covers 10 bases. Losses at the gene ends were 4 bases for V and 2 bases for J; bases not matched to a gene: 5. CDR1 and CDR2 (germline): SNHLY, FYNNEI. The CDR3 runs to 15 residues. CDR3 nucleotides: TGTGCCAGCAGTGCGGGAAGCGGGAGGGCCTACGAGCAGTACTTC. It translates to CASSAGSGRAYEQYF.

The genes are TRBV29-1 and TRBJ2-7; D unclear. The CDR3 totals 10 residues. V shed 1 base and J shed 4 bases, with 2 bases lying between them. Germline-derived CDR1 and CDR2 are SQVTM and ANQGSEA. CDR3 residues: CSVEGYEQYF. Here the CDR3 DNA reads TGCAGCGTTGAAGGGTACGAGCAGTACTTC.

The chain recombines TRBV7-2 with TRBJ2-1, with 11 bases identical to TRBD2. The CDR3 sequence is 18 residues long. The V segment lost 4 bases and the J segment 7 bases; nucleotides outside the gene matches: 15. Germline CDR1 is SGHTA and CDR2 is FQGNSA. This CDR3 is CASSWGTSGFQRRNEQFF. The CDR3 DNA reads as TGTGCCAGCAGCTGGGGGACTAGCGGTTTTCAGAGGAGGAATGAGCAGTTCTTC.

V and J are TRBV5-5 and TRBJ1-2, with D possibly being TRBD1 (6 bases). V lost 4 bases to trimming and J lost 2 bases, with 15 bases between them. This CDR3 contains 15 residues. Per the germline V gene, CDR1 is SGHKS and CDR2 is YYEKEE (reference sequence). The CDR3 sequence is CASSKTPDSNYGYTF. For the CDR3, the DNA is TGTGCCAGCAGCAAAACACCGGACAGCAACTATGGCTACACCTTC.

This clone was seen once. The CDR3 here is CAISRAGLSYEQYF. CDR3 DNA: TGTGCCATCAGCCGAGCGGGACTCTCCTACGAGCAGTACTTC. The chain joins TRBV10-3 to TRBJ2-7; 7 nucleotides agree with TRBD2. CDR1 and CDR2 from the germline V gene are ENHRY and SYGVKD. V shed 6 bases, J shed 0 bases, and the junction held 5 bases outside the gene matches. CDR3 length: 14 residues.

The V gene is TRBV7-2, the J gene TRBJ1-1, with TRBD1 matching over 9 bases. This CDR3 comprises 13 residues. J gave up 6 bases and V 6 bases, and 5 bases lay outside the gene matches. The germline V gene encodes CDR1 SGHTA and CDR2 FQGNSA. The CDR3 sequence: CASRTQGAPEAFF. The DNA of the CDR3 is TGTGCCAGCAGGACACAGGGGGCCCCTGAAGCTTTCTTT.

A remark on this clone: Other nucleotide sequences from this sample produce the same CDR3. The chain uses TRBV5-1 and TRBJ2-7, with 8 nucleotides matching TRBD1. The CDR3 is made up of 14 amino acids. The germline CDR1 and CDR2 sequences are SGHRS and YFSETQ. V lost 3 bases to trimming and J lost 3 bases; unmatched junction nucleotides: 5. CDR3 coding DNA: TGCGCCAGCAGCTACGGGACAGGCTACTACGAGCAGTACTTC. This gives the protein CASSYGTGYYEQYF.

On this clone itself: Other DNA sequences in this sample translate to the same CDR3. The V and J genes are TRBV29-1 and TRBJ2-7; D might be TRBD2 (5 bases). Germline CDR1 and CDR2: SQVTM and ANQGSEA. The CDR3 runs 11 residues. V lost 7 bases to trimming and J lost 7 bases, with 14 bases between them. The CDR3 is CSGSISGEQYF. As DNA, the CDR3 is TGCAGCGGATCCATCTCGGGGGAGCAGTACTTC.

V and J are TRBV25-1 and TRBJ2-7, with TRBD1 matching over 10 bases. The germline V gene has CDR1 MGHDK and CDR2 SYGVNS. The J segment lost 3 bases and the V segment lost 7 bases, leaving 6 bases of the junction unmatched. The CDR3 sequence is 14 residues long. The CDR3 loop is CASTPRDRGYEQYF. DNA of the CDR3: TGTGCCAGCACCCCCCGGGACAGGGGCTACGAGCAGTACTTC.